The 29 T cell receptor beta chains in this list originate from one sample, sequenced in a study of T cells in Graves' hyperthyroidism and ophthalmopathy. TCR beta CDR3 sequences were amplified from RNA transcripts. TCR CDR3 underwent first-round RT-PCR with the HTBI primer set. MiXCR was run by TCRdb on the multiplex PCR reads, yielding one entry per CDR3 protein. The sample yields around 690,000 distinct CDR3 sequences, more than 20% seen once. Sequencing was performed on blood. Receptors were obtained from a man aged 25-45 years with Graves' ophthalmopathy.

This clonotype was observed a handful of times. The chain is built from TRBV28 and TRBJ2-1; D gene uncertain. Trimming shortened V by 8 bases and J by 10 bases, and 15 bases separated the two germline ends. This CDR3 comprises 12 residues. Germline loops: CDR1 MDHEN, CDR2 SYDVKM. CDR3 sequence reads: CASHESNGEQFF. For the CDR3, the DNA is TGTGCCAGCCATGAGTCGAATGGAGAGCAGTTCTTC.

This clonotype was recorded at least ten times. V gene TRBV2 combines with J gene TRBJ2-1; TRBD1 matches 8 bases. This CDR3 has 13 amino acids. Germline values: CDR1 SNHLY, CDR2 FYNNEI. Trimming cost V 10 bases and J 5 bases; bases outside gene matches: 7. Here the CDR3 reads CATPDRANNEQFF. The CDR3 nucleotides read TGTGCCACCCCGGACAGGGCAAACAATGAGCAGTTCTTC.

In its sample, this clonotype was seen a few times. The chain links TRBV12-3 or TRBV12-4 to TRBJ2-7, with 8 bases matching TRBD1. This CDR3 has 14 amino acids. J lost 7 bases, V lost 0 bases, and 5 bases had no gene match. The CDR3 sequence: CASSLARTGYEQYF. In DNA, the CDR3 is TGTGCCAGCAGTTTAGCCAGGACAGGGTATGAGCAGTACTTC.

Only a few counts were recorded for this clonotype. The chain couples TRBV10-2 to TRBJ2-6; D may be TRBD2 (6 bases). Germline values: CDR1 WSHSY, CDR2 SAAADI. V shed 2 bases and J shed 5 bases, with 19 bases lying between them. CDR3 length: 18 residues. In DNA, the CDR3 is TGCGCCAGCAGTGAGGGAGTGGAGGGTATCGTGCGGGCCAACGTCCTGACTTTC. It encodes CASSEGVEGIVRANVLTF.

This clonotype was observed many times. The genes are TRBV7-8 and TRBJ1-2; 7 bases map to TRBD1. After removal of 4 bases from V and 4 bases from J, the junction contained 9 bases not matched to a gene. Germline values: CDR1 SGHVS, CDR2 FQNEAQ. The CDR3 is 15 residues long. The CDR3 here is CASSSTGRNFYGYTF. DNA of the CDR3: TGTGCCAGCAGCTCGACAGGGAGAAATTTCTATGGCTACACCTTC.

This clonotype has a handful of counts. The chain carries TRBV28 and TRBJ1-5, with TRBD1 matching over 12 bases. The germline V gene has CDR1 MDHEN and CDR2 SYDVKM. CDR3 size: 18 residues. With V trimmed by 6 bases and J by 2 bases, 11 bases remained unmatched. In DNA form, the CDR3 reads TGTGCCAGCAGATCCGGGACAGGGGGCGCCTCAGGCAATCAGCCCCAGCATTTT. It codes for CASRSGTGGASGNQPQHF.

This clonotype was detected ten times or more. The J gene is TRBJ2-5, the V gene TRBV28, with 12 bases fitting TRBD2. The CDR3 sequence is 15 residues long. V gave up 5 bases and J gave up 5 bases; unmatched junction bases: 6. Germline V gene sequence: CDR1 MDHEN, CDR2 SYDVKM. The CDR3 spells CASSPGLAGSETQYF. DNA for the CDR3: TGTGCCAGCAGTCCGGGACTAGCGGGCAGCGAGACCCAGTACTTC. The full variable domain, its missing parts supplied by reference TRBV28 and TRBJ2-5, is DVKVTQSSRYLVKRTGEKVFLECVQDMDHENMFWYRQDPGLGLRLIYFSYDVKMKEKGDIPEGYSVSREKKERFSLILESASTNQTSMYLCASSPGLAGSETQYFGPGTRLLVL.

The DNA of the CDR3 is TGTGCCAGCAGCCCTAAGGGGGGGGGCTACAATGAGCAGTTCTTC. The encoded protein is CASSPKGGGYNEQFF. The chain carries TRBV27 and TRBJ2-1, with D perhaps matching TRBD2 (7 bases). V lost 6 bases and J 3 bases, leaving 15 bases between the germline ends. Germline CDR1 is MNHEY and CDR2 is SMNVEV (reference sequence). The CDR3 is 15 amino acids.

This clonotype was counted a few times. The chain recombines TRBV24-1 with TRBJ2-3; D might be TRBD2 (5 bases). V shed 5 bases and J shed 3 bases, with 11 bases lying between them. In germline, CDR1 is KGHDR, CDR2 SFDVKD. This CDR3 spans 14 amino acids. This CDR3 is CATSGEEVTDTQYF. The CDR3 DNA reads TGTGCCACCAGTGGTGAGGAGGTGACAGATACGCAGTATTTT.

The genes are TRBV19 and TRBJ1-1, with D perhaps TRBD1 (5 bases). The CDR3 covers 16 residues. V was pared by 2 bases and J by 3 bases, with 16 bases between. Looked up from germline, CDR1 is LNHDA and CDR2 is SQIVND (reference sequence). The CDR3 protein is CASSISRGIGDTEAFF. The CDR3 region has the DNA TGTGCCAGTAGTATATCGCGGGGGATCGGGGACACTGAAGCTTTCTTT.

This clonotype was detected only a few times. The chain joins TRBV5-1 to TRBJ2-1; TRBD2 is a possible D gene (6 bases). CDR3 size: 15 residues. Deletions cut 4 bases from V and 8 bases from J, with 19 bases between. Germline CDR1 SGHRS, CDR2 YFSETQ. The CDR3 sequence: CASSPRIGGWDEQFF. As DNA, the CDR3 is TGCGCCAGCAGCCCCCGTATCGGGGGATGGGATGAGCAGTTCTTC.

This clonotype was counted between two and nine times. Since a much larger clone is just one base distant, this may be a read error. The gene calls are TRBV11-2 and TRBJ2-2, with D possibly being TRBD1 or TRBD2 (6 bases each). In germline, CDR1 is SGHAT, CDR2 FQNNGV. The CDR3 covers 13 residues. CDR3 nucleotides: TGTGCCAGCAGCCAGGGGTGGACCGGGGGGCTGTTTTTT. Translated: CASSQGWTGGLFF. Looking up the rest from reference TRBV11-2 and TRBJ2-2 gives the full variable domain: EAGVAQSPRYKIIEKRQSVAFWCNPISGHATLYWYQQILGQGPKLLIQFQNNGVVDDSQLPKDRFSAERLKGVDSTLKIQPAKLEDSAVYLCASSQGWTGGLFFGEGSRLTVL.

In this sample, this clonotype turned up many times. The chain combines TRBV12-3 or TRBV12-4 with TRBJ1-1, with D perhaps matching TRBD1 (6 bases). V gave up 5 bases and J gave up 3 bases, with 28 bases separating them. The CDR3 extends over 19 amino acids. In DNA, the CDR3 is TGTGCCAGCAGTCCGGCCTCTTCAGGGGAGTGGGCATGGTACACTGAAGCTTTCTTT. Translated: CASSPASSGEWAWYTEAFF.

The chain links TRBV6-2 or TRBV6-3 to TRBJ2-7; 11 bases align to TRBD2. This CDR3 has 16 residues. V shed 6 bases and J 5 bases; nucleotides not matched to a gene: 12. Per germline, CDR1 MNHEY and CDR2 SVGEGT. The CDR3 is CASSQPLTSGNDEQYF. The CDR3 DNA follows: TGTGCCAGCAGCCAACCATTGACTAGCGGGAACGACGAGCAGTACTTC.

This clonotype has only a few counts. The CDR3 sequence is CASRSLGLASRRETQYF. For the CDR3, the DNA is TGTGCCAGCAGGAGCCTCGGACTAGCGTCCCGAAGAGAGACCCAGTACTTC. This chain connects TRBV6-1 to TRBJ2-5; 9 bases are shared with TRBD2. The CDR3 contains 17 residues. Germline trimming cut 6 bases from V and 4 bases from J; bases unmatched to any gene: 15. Germline V CDR1 and CDR2: MNHNS, SASEGT.

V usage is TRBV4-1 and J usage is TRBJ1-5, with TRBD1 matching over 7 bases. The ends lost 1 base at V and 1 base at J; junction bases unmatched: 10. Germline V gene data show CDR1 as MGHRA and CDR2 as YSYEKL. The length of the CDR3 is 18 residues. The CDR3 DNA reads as TGCGCCAGCAGCCAAGGTGACAGGGCATGGGTGAGCAATCAGCCCCAGCATTTT. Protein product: CASSQGDRAWVSNQPQHF.

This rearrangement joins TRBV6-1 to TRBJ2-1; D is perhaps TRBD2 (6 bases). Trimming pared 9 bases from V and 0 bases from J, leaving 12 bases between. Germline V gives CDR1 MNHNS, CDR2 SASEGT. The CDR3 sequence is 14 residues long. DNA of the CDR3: TGTGCCAGACATAGCGGAAGCTCCTACAATGAGCAGTTCTTC. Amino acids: CARHSGSSYNEQFF.

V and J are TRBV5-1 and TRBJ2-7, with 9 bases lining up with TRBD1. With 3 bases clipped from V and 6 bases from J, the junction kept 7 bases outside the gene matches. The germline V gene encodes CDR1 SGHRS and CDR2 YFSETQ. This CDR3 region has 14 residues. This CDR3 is CASSSRADRGEQYF. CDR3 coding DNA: TGCGCCAGCAGCTCACGTGCGGACAGGGGCGAGCAGTACTTC.

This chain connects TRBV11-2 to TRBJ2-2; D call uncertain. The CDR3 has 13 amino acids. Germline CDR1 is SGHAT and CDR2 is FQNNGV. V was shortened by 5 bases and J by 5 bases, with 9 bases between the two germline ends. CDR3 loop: CASSERFTGELFF. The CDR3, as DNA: TGTGCCAGCAGCGAACGTTTTACCGGGGAGCTGTTTTTT.

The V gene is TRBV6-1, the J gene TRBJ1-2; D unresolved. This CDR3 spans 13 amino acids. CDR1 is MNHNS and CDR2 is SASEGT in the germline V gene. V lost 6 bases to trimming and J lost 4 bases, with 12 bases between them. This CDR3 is CASSIPSSYGYTF. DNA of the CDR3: TGTGCCAGCAGCATTCCTAGTTCCTATGGCTACACCTTC.

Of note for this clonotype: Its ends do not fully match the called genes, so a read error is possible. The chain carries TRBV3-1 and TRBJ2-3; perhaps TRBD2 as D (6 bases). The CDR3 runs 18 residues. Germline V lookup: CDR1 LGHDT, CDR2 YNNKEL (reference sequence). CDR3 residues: CASGQGPRVAGRTDTQYF. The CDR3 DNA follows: TGTGCCAGCGGCCAAGGCCCGCGGGTTGCGGGGAGGACAGATACGCAGTATTTT.

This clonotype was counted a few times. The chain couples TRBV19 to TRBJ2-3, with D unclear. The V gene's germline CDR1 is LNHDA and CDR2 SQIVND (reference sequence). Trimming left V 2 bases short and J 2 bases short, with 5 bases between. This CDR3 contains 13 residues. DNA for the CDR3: TGTGCCAGTAGTATACCTTTCACAGATACGCAGTATTTT. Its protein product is CASSIPFTDTQYF.

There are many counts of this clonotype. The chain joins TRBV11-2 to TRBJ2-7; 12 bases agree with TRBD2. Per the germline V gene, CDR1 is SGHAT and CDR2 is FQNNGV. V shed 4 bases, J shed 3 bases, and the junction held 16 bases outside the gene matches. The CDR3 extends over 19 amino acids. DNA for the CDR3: TGTGCCAGCAGCTCCCCCTACCGGCTAGCGGGAGGGCCAGTCTACGAGCAGTACTTC. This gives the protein CASSSPYRLAGGPVYEQYF. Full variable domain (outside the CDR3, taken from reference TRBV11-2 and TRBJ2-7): EAGVAQSPRYKIIEKRQSVAFWCNPISGHATLYWYQQILGQGPKLLIQFQNNGVVDDSQLPKDRFSAERLKGVDSTLKIQPAKLEDSAVYLCASSSPYRLAGGPVYEQYFGPGTRLTVT.

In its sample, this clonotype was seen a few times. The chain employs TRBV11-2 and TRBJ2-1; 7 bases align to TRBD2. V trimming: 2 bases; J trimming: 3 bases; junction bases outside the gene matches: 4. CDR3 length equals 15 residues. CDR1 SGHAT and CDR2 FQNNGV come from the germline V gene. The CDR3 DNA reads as TGTGCCAGCAGCTTAAACCCTAGCGGCTACAATGAGCAGTTCTTC. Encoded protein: CASSLNPSGYNEQFF.

DNA of the CDR3: TGTGCCAGCAGCTTCAGTGTGAGCAATCAGCCCCAGCATTTT. Translating gives CASSFSVSNQPQHF. This rearrangement joins TRBV7-8 to TRBJ1-5; unclear D gene. The CDR3 contains 14 residues. Per the germline V gene, CDR1 is SGHVS and CDR2 is FQNEAQ. V lost 3 bases and J 1 base, leaving 7 bases between the germline ends. Using reference TRBV7-8 and TRBJ1-5 for the parts outside the CDR3, the full variable domain is GAGVSQSPRYKVAKRGQDVALRCDPISGHVSLFWYQQALGQGPEFLTYFQNEAQLDKSGLPSDRFFAERPEGSVSTLKIQRTQQEDSAVYLCASSFSVSNQPQHFGDGTRLSIL.

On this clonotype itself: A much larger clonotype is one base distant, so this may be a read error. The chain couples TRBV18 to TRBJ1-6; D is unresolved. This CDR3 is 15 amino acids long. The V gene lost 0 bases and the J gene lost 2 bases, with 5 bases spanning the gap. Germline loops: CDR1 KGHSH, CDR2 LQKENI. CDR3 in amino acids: CASSPPNPYNSPLHF. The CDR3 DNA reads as TGTGCCAGCTCACCACCCAACCCCTATAATTCACCCCTCCACTTT. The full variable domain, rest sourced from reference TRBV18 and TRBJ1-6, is NAGVMQNPRHLVRRRGQEARLRCSPMKGHSHVYWYRQLPEEGLKFMVYLQKENIIDESGMPKERFSAEFPKEGPSILRIQQVVRGDSAAYFCASSPPNPYNSPLHFGNGTRLTVT.

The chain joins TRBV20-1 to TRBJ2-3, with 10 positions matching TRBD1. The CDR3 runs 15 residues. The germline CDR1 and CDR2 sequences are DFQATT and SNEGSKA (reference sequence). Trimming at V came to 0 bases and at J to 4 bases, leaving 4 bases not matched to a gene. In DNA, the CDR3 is TGCAGTGCTAGAGATAGCGGACAGGGGGCAGATACGCAGTATTTT. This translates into CSARDSGQGADTQYF.

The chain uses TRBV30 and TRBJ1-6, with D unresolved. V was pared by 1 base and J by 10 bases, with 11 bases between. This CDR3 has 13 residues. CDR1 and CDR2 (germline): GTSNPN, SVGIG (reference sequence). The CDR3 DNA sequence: TGTGCCTGGAGTGCGGAGTCAACCTCACCCCTCCACTTT. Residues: CAWSAESTSPLHF.

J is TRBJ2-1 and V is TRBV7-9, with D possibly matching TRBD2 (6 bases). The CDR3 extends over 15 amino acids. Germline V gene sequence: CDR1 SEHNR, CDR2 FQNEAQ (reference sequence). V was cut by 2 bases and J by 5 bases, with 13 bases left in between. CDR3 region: CASSLFDGRDNEQFF. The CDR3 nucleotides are TGTGCCAGCAGCTTATTTGACGGGAGAGACAATGAGCAGTTCTTC. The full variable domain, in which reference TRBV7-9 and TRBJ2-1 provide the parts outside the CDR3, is DTGVSQNPRHKITKRGQNVTFRCDPISEHNRLYWYRQTLGQGPEFLTYFQNEAQLEKSRLLSDRFSAERPKGSFSTLEIQRTEQGDSAMYLCASSLFDGRDNEQFFGPGTRLTVL.